The clone carrying this T cell receptor beta chain was observed a few times. This record comes from a study of T-cell reconstitution after alpha-beta-depleted transplantation in children. This sample's TCRbeta library carried unique molecular identifier barcodes. TCRdb ran MiXCR on the PCR reads and lists one entry per CDR3 protein. The sample yields fewer than 700,000 distinct CDR3 sequences, about an eighth seen once. Germline V gene sequence: CDR1 DFQATT, CDR2 SNEGSKA (reference sequence). This CDR3 has 12 amino acids. V was clipped by 6 bases and J by 1 base, with 10 bases between them. The chain uses TRBV20-1 and TRBJ2-7, with D uncertain. This sample comprised PBMCs, mostly from graft donor cells, obtained 360 days after TCRalphabeta/CD19-depleted stem cell transplant. The receptor was derived from a male patient under 18 who had a stem cell transplant for acute myeloid leukemia, so the T cells may come from the graft donor. For the CDR3, the DNA is TGCAGTGCAAGACGCACGTCCTACGAGCAGTACTTC. Its translation: CSARRTSYEQYF.